Shown below are 13 T cell receptor beta chains from a single sample sequenced in a study of blood T cell repertoires in COVID-19 (TCRdb year 2020). Preparation of the library involved the immunoSEQ multiplex PCR assay. The source is immuneACCESS, and TCRdb retained only in-frame sequences with V and J called. Part of the clones is not carried over; for the studies checked, unresolved V genes explain less than half of this, and the remainder is unexplained. The sample table holds some 260,000 clones, of which roughly 90% were seen once. The top ten clones comprise roughly 6% of the sample. The sample taken for sequencing was PBMCs or T cells enriched from blood (not recorded which). Receptors were obtained from a woman aged 25 to 45 with acute COVID-19.

The rearrangement links TRBV5-1 to TRBJ1-1, with 9 bases lining up with TRBD1. This CDR3 region has 16 residues. The trim removed 4 bases at V and 0 bases at J, leaving 7 bases unmatched. Germline assignment: CDR1 SGHRS and CDR2 YFSETQ. CDR3 coding DNA: TGCGCCAGCAGCCCCTGGGACAGGGTGGTGAACACTGAAGCTTTCTTT. It codes for CASSPWDRVVNTEAFF.

This clone was observed a few times. CDR3 region: CASSFDREAFF. The CDR3 coding sequence is TGTGCCAGCAGCTTCGACAGGGAAGCTTTCTTT. The chain joins TRBV6-5 to TRBJ1-1, with D possibly being TRBD1 (6 bases). Germline CDR1 and CDR2: MNHEY and SVGAGI. V was trimmed by 6 bases and J by 8 bases, leaving 10 bases between them. The length of the CDR3 is 11 residues.

The chain links TRBV27 to TRBJ1-5; D gene uncertain. The CDR3 sequence is 15 residues long. V was clipped by 4 bases and J by 2 bases, with 12 bases between them. Germline CDR1 reads MNHEY; CDR2 reads SMNVEV (reference sequence). CDR3 bases: TGTGCCAGCAGTTCAGACACGCTCGGCAATCAGCCCCAGCATTTT. It is translated as CASSSDTLGNQPQHF.

This chain connects TRBV6-2 or TRBV6-3 to TRBJ2-5; D gene unclear. The CDR3 has 14 residues. With 4 bases removed from V and 2 bases from J, the gap between germline ends came to 11 bases. Germline assignment: CDR1 MNHEY and CDR2 SVGEGT. CDR3 loop: CASSSHSIQETQYF. The CDR3 DNA sequence: TGTGCCAGCAGTTCTCACAGTATTCAAGAGACCCAGTACTTC.

This clone was detected once. The V call is TRBV9, the J call TRBJ1-4, with TRBD1 as a possible D gene (6 bases). The CDR3 consists of 16 residues. Trimming pared 3 bases from V and 3 bases from J, leaving 15 bases between. Germline CDR1 SGDLS, CDR2 YYNGEE. CDR3 sequence: CASSGAGDTANEKLFF. CDR3 in DNA: TGTGCCAGCAGCGGAGCAGGGGATACGGCTAATGAAAAACTGTTTTTT.

The J gene is TRBJ1-1, the V gene TRBV9; D not resolved. Germline V gene data show CDR1 as SGDLS and CDR2 as YYNGEE. V was shortened by 3 bases and J by 5 bases, with 14 bases between the two germline ends. The CDR3 has 14 amino acids. CDR3 nucleotide sequence: TGTGCCAGCAGCGAGTGGGAGGTCGGGACTGAAGCTTTCTTT. Amino acid sequence: CASSEWEVGTEAFF.

This sequence joins TRBV28 and TRBJ1-5; no definite D call. V lost 4 bases, J lost 5 bases, and 9 bases lay in between. The germline CDR1 and CDR2 sequences are MDHEN and SYDVKM. The CDR3 sequence is 13 residues long. The CDR3 sequence is CASSSPRDQPQHF. The DNA of the CDR3 is TGTGCCAGCAGTTCCCCACGGGATCAGCCCCAGCATTTT.

This clone showed up just once. The chain recombines TRBV9 with TRBJ2-1; D possibly corresponds to TRBD1 (6 bases). Between the trimmed V and J ends, which lost 2 bases and 5 bases, there was a span of 14 bases. CDR1 is SGDLS and CDR2 is YYNGEE in the germline V gene. The CDR3 sequence is 15 residues long. The CDR3 region is CASSVPGTLNNEQFF. The CDR3 nucleotides read TGTGCCAGCAGCGTGCCCGGGACACTTAACAATGAGCAGTTCTTC.

The rearrangement uses TRBV27 and TRBJ2-2; the D gene is possibly TRBD2 (5 bases). This CDR3 is built from 14 residues. CDR1 is MNHEY and CDR2 is SMNVEV in the germline V gene (reference sequence). Trimming removed 3 bases from V and 8 bases from J, with 13 bases in between. The CDR3 spells CASSFRLREGELFF. CDR3 coding DNA: TGTGCCAGCAGTTTTCGTTTACGGGAAGGGGAGCTGTTTTTT.

The chain has TRBV4-1 and TRBJ2-3, with TRBD2 matching 9 bases. The CDR3 covers 15 residues. V lost 1 base, J lost 4 bases, and 3 bases stayed unmatched. Germline lookup yields CDR1 MGHRA and CDR2 YSYEKL. CDR3 in DNA: TGCGCCAGCAGCCAAGTGGGACTAGCTTCAGATACGCAGTATTTT. It yields the protein CASSQVGLASDTQYF.

This chain connects TRBV28 to TRBJ2-7; D perhaps matches TRBD1 (7 bases). This CDR3 comprises 14 residues. Germline V gene data show CDR1 as MDHEN and CDR2 as SYDVKM. Between the trimmed V and J ends, which lost 5 bases and 2 bases, there was a span of 13 bases. The chain's CDR3 is CASSPGGTAYEQYF. The CDR3 DNA follows: TGTGCCAGCAGTCCAGGGGGGACGGCCTACGAGCAGTACTTC.

This sequence joins TRBV5-6 and TRBJ2-2, with 8 nucleotides matching TRBD2. V lost 3 bases to trimming and J lost 4 bases; unmatched junction nucleotides: 8. From germline, CDR1 is SGHDT and CDR2 YYEEEE. The CDR3 runs 16 residues. The CDR3 is CASSSIAGGSTGELFF. DNA of the CDR3: TGTGCCAGCAGCTCCATCGCGGGAGGCTCCACCGGGGAGCTGTTTTTT.

The rearrangement links TRBV5-1 to TRBJ1-1; D gene unclear. The CDR3 length is 14 residues. CDR1 SGHRS and CDR2 YFSETQ come from the germline V gene. The V end lost 4 bases, the J end lost 0 bases, and 10 bases lay between the germline ends. CDR3 loop: CASSDGRMNTEAFF. CDR3 DNA sequence: TGCGCCAGCAGCGATGGCAGGATGAACACTGAAGCTTTCTTT.